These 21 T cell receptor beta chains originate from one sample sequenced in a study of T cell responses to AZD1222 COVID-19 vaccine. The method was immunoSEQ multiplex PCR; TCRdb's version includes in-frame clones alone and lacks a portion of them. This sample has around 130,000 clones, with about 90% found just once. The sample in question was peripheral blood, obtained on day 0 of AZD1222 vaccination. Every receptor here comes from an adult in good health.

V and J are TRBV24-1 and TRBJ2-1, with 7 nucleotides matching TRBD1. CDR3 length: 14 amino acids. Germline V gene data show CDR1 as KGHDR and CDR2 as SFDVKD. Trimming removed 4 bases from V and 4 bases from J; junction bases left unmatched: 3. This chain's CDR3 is CATSDPGQYNEQFF. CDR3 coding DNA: TGTGCCACCAGTGACCCGGGACAGTACAATGAGCAGTTCTTC.

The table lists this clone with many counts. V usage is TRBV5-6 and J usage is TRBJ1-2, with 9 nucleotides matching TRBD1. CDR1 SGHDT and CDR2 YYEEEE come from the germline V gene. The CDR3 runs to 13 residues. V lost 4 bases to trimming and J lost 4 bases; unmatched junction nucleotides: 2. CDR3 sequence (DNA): TGTGCCAGCAGCCAGGACAGGGGCTATGGCTACACCTTC. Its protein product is CASSQDRGYGYTF.

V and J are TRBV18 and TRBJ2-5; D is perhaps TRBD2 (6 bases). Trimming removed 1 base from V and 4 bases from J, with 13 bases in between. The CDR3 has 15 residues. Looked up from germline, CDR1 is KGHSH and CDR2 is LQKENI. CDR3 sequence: CASSPQEGGAETQYF. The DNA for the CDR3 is TGTGCCAGCTCACCACAGGAGGGCGGGGCAGAGACCCAGTACTTC. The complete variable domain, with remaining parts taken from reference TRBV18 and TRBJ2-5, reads NAGVMQNPRHLVRRRGQEARLRCSPMKGHSHVYWYRQLPEEGLKFMVYLQKENIIDESGMPKERFSAEFPKEGPSILRIQQVVRGDSAAYFCASSPQEGGAETQYFGPGTRLLVL.

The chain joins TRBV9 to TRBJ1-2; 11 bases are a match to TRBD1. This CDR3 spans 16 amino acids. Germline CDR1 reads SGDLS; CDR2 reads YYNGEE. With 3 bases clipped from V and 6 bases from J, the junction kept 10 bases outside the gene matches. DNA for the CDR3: TGTGCCAGCAGCGGGACCCCACCGGGACAGGGGGATGGCTACACCTTC. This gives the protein CASSGTPPGQGDGYTF. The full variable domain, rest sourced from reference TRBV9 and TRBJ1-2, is DSGVTQTPKHLITATGQRVTLRCSPRSGDLSVYWYQQSLDQGLQFLIQYYNGEERAKGNILERFSAQQFPDLHSELNLSSLELGDSALYFCASSGTPPGQGDGYTFGSGTRLTVV.

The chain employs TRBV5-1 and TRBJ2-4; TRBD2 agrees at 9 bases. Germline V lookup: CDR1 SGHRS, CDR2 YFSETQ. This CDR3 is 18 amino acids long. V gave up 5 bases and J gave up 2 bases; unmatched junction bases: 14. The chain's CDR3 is CASRGFSGGPGTKNIQYF. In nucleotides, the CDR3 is TGCGCCAGCAGGGGGTTTAGCGGGGGCCCCGGGACCAAAAACATTCAGTACTTC. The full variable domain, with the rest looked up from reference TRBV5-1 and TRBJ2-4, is KAGVTQTPRYLIKTRGQQVTLSCSPISGHRSVSWYQQTPGQGLQFLFEYFSETQRNKGNFPGRFSGRQFSNSRSEMNVSTLELGDSALYLCASRGFSGGPGTKNIQYFGAGTRLSVL.

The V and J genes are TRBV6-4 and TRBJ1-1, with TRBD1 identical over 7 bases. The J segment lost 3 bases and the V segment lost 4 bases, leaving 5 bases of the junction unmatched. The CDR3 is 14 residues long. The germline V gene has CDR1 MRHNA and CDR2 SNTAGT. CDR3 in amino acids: CASSAGTADTEAFF. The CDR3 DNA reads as TGTGCCAGCAGTGCCGGGACAGCGGACACTGAAGCTTTCTTT.

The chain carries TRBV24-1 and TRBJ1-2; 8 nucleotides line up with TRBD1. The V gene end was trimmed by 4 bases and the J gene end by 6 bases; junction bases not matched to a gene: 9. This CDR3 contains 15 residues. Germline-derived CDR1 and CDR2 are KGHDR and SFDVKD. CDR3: CATSDQGQGRNGYTF. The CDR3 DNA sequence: TGTGCCACCAGTGACCAAGGACAGGGAAGGAATGGCTACACCTTC.

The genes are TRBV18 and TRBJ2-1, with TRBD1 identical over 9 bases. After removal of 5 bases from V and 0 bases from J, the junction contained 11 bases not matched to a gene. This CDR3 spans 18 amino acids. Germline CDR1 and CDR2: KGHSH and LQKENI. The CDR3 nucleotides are TGTGCCAGCTCAATTGGACAGGGGTCCAGGACCTCCTACAATGAGCAGTTCTTC. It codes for CASSIGQGSRTSYNEQFF.

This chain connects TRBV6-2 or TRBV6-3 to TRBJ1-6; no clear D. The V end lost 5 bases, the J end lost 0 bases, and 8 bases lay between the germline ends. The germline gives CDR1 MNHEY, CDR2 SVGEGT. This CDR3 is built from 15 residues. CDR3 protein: CASSPRSSYNSPLHF. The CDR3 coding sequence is TGTGCCAGCAGTCCCAGGAGCTCCTATAATTCACCCCTCCACTTT.

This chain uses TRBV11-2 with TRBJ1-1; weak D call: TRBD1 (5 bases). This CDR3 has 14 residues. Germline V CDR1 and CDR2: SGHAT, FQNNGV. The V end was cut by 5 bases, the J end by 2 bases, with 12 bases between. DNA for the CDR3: TGTGCCAGCAGCGTAGCAGGGCGCAACACTGAAGCTTTCTTT. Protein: CASSVAGRNTEAFF.

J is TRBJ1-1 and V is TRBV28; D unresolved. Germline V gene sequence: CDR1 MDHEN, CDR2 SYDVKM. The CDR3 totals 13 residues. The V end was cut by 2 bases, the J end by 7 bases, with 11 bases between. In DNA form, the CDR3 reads TGTGCCAGCAGTTTAGGTACAGCGGATGAAGCTTTCTTT. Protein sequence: CASSLGTADEAFF. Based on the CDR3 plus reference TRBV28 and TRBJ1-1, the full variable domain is DVKVTQSSRYLVKRTGEKVFLECVQDMDHENMFWYRQDPGLGLRLIYFSYDVKMKEKGDIPEGYSVSREKKERFSLILESASTNQTSMYLCASSLGTADEAFFGQGTRLTVV.

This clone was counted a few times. The CDR3 region is CASSLALGANYGYTF. The CDR3 DNA is TGCGCCAGCAGCCTCGCTTTAGGGGCTAACTATGGCTACACCTTC. V gene TRBV10-2 combines with J gene TRBJ1-2; perhaps TRBD1 as D (5 bases). Trimming pared 6 bases from V and 0 bases from J, leaving 14 bases between. CDR3 size: 15 residues. The germline CDR1 and CDR2 sequences are WSHSY and SAAADI.

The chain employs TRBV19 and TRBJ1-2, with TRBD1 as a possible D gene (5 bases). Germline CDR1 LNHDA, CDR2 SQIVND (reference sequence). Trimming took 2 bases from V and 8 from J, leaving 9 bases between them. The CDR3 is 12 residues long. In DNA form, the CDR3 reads TGTGCCAGTAGTATAAAGGGACGGGGCTACACCTTC. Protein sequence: CASSIKGRGYTF.

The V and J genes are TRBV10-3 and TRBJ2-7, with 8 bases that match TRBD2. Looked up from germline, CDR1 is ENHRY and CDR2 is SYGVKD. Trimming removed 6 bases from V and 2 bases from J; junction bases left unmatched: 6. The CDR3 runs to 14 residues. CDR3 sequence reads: CAISPGGTTYEQYF. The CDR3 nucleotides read TGTGCCATCAGCCCGGGAGGGACAACCTACGAGCAGTACTTC.

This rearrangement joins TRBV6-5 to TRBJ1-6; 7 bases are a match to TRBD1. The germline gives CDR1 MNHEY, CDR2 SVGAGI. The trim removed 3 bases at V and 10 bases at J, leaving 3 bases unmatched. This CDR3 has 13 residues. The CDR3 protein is CASSYTGDSPLHF. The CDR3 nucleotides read TGTGCCAGCAGTTATACAGGGGACTCACCCCTCCACTTT.

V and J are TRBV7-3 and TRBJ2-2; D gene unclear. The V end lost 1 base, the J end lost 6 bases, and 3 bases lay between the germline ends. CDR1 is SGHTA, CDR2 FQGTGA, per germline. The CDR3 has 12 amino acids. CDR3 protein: CASSLIPGELFF. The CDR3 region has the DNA TGTGCCAGCAGCTTAATCCCCGGGGAGCTGTTTTTT. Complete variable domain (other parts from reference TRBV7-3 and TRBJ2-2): GAGVSQTPSNKVTEKGKYVELRCDPISGHTALYWYRQSLGQGPEFLIYFQGTGAADDSGLPNDRFFAVRPEGSVSTLKIQRTERGDSAVYLCASSLIPGELFFGEGSRLTVL.

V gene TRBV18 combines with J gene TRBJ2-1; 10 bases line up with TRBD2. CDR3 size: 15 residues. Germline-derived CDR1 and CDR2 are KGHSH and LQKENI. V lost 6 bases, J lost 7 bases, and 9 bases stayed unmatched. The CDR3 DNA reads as TGTGCCAGCTCCCAAACTAGCGGGGTCGGGAATGAGCAGTTCTTC. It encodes CASSQTSGVGNEQFF. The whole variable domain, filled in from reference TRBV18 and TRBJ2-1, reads NAGVMQNPRHLVRRRGQEARLRCSPMKGHSHVYWYRQLPEEGLKFMVYLQKENIIDESGMPKERFSAEFPKEGPSILRIQQVVRGDSAAYFCASSQTSGVGNEQFFGPGTRLTVL.

The CDR3 is CAWSLTGGEEKLFF. The CDR3 DNA follows: TGTGCCTGGAGTTTGACAGGGGGGGAGGAAAAACTGTTTTTT. The V call is TRBV30, the J call TRBJ1-4; 9 bases agree with TRBD1. Germline trimming cut 2 bases from V and 8 bases from J; bases unmatched to any gene: 6. Germline-derived CDR1 and CDR2 are GTSNPN and SVGIG (reference sequence). CDR3 length: 14 amino acids.

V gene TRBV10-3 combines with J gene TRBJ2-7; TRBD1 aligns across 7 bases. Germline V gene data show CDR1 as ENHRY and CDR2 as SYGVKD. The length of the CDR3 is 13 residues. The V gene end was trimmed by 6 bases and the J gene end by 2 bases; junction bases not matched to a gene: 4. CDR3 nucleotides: TGTGCCATCAGCCTCGGGACAGCCTACGAGCAGTACTTC. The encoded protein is CAISLGTAYEQYF.

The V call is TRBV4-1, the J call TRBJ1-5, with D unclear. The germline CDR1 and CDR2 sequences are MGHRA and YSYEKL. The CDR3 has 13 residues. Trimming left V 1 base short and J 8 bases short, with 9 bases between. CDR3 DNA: TGCGCCAGCAGCCAAGTAGAAAGGGAGCCCCAGCATTTT. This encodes CASSQVEREPQHF.

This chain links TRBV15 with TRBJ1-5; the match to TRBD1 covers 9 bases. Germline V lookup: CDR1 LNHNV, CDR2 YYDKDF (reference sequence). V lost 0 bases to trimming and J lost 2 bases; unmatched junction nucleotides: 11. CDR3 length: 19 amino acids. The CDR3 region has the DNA TGTGCCACCAGCAGAGATTCTCGGGGGACAGGGTTTGGCAATCAGCCCCAGCATTTT. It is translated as CATSRDSRGTGFGNQPQHF.